This is a list of T cell receptor beta chains from one sample in a study of blood T cell repertoires in COVID-19. Method: immunoSEQ multiplex PCR; TCRdb's copy keeps in-frame clones and lacks some. The data hold approximately 300,000 clones, with roughly 90% observed a single time. Sequenced input: PBMCs or T cells enriched from blood (not recorded which). Every receptor here comes from a woman in her thirties who had been exposed to COVID-19. Each CDR3 is given with its conserved first and last residue. D genes are given only for firm matches. Clone size is not always given. Where it is, it says once, few, many or a class for expanded clones.

>TRBV28|12|TRBJ1-1|.|.
TGTGCCAGCAGTTGGGTCAGGACTGAAGCTTTCTTT
CASSWVRTEAFF
>TRBV6-5|14|TRBJ1-6|.|few
TGTGCCAGCAAACGGGGAAACAATAATTCACCCCTCCACTTT
CASKRGNNNSPLHF
>TRBV5-1|16|TRBJ1-2|TRBD1|.
TGCGCCAGCAGCTTGTCAATTTCAGGGGGCTCGGATGGCTACACCTTC
CASSLSISGGSDGYTF
>TRBV25-1|16|TRBJ1-5|.|.
TGTGCCAGCAGTGACCCTGGACACGAGGAGAATCAGCCCCAGCATTTT
CASSDPGHEENQPQHF
>TRBV12-5|12|TRBJ1-1|TRBD1|.
TGTGCTAGTGGGGACAGGACAACTGAAGCTTTCTTT
CASGDRTTEAFF
>TRBV5-6|14|TRBJ1-2|.|.
TGTGCCAGCAGCTTGGATCGGGGAAACTATGGCTACACCTTC
CASSLDRGNYGYTF
>TRBV5-1|15|TRBJ1-3|.|few
TGCGCCAGCAGCCTACAGGGCAACTCTGGAAACACCATATATTTT
CASSLQGNSGNTIYF
>TRBV29-1|13|TRBJ1-1|.|.
TGCAGCGTTCTTCAGCAACAGCACACTGAAGCTTTCTTT
CSVLQQQHTEAFF
>TRBV4-2|17|TRBJ2-1|TRBD2|.
TGTGCCAGCAGCCCGCACCTAGCGGGGGGGCCGGGCAATGAGCAGTTCTTC
CASSPHLAGGPGNEQFF
>TRBV19|16|TRBJ1-2|TRBD1|.
TGTGCCAGTAGTATAGACCACGGACAGGGCGGCTATGGCTACACCTTC
CASSIDHGQGGYGYTF
>TRBV4-3|15|TRBJ1-2|TRBD1|.
TGCGCCAGCAGCCCAGAGGCCGGACAGGGCTCTGGCTACACCTTC
CASSPEAGQGSGYTF
>TRBV27|14|TRBJ2-5|.|.
TGTGCCAGCAGTTTCGACAAGGTCCTCGAGACCCAGTACTTC
CASSFDKVLETQYF
>TRBV23-1|16|TRBJ2-1|TRBD1|.
TGCGCCAGCAGTCAACTTCGGGACAGGGGTACCGATGAGCAGTTCTTC
CASSQLRDRGTDEQFF
>TRBV2|15|TRBJ2-5|TRBD2|.
TGTGCCAGCAGTGAAGTAGCGGGGGGAGGAGAGACCCAGTACTTC
CASSEVAGGGETQYF
>TRBV24-1|16|TRBJ1-3|TRBD1|.
TGTGCCACCAGTGATTCGGGACAGGCCTCTGGAAACACCATATATTTT
CATSDSGQASGNTIYF
>TRBV6-4|17|TRBJ1-1|.|once
TGTGCCAGCAGTGGTTCCATGTCCGGGACATGGAACACTGAAGCTTTCTTT
CASSGSMSGTWNTEAFF
>TRBV9|16|TRBJ2-1|TRBD1|.
TGTGCCAGCAGCGCCAGTCAGGGGGCTATGTACAATGAGCAGTTCTTC
CASSASQGAMYNEQFF
>TRBV4-3|16|TRBJ1-2|TRBD1|.
TGCGCCAGCAGCCAAGAGGGGACAGGGGGCAACTATGGCTACACCTTC
CASSQEGTGGNYGYTF
>TRBV2|14|TRBJ1-6|.|.
TGTGCCAGCAGTTACGGACAGACCTATTCACCCCTCCACTTT
CASSYGQTYSPLHF
>TRBV29-1|11|TRBJ2-7|.|.
TGCAGCGTTGAGAGGAGGGGCGAGCAGTACTTC
CSVERRGEQYF
>TRBV19|14|TRBJ2-1|TRBD2|.
TGTGCCAGTAGCGGGGGGTACTCCTACAATGAGCAGTTCTTC
CASSGGYSYNEQFF
>TRBV19|14|TRBJ1-2|.|.
TGTGCCAGTACCTGGCAGGGAATAGGCTATGGCTACACCTTC
CASTWQGIGYGYTF
>TRBV12-3/TRBV12-4|13|TRBJ1-1|TRBD1|.
TGTGCCAGCAGCGACAGGGTGCGCACTGAAGCTTTCTTT
CASSDRVRTEAFF
>TRBV5-4|13|TRBJ1-1|TRBD1|.
TGTGCCAGCAGCCCCCGGACAGGGGCTGAAGCTTTCTTT
CASSPRTGAEAFF
>TRBV6-1|15|TRBJ1-6|.|.
TGTGCCAGCAGTGACACAGACAGTGAATGGTCACCCCTCCACTTT
CASSDTDSEWSPLHF
>TRBV5-1|15|TRBJ2-1|.|.
TGCGCCAGCAGCTTGGGCCGGGGGATCAACAATGAGCAGTTCTTC
CASSLGRGINNEQFF
>TRBV9|15|TRBJ2-7|TRBD2|once
TGTGCCAGCAGCCTCGCGGGCAGCGGGGGCTACGAGCAGTACTTC
CASSLAGSGGYEQYF
>TRBV6-5|13|TRBJ2-3|.|.
TGTGCCAGCACCGATTGGGACTCAGATACGCAGTATTTT
CASTDWDSDTQYF
>TRBV12-5|15|TRBJ2-1|.|few
TGTGCTAGTGGTTTGGGGGCAGCCTCCTACAATGAGCAGTTCTTC
CASGLGAASYNEQFF
>TRBV14|14|TRBJ2-4|.|.
TGTGCCAGCAGCCGTCTTAGTGATCAAAACATTCAGTACTTC
CASSRLSDQNIQYF
>TRBV19|15|TRBJ1-1|TRBD1|.
TGTGCCAGTAGTAGGGGCAGGGGGCTGAACACTGAAGCTTTCTTT
CASSRGRGLNTEAFF
>TRBV21-1|14|TRBJ2-7|.|few
TGTGCCAGCAGCAAAAGGGACAGGGGGCACGAGCAGTACTTC
CASSKRDRGHEQYF
>TRBV6-5|13|TRBJ2-7|.|once
TGTGCCAGCACCACGGGAAGAGCCTACGAGCAGTACTTC
CASTTGRAYEQYF
>TRBV4-1|15|TRBJ1-2|.|once
TGCGCCAGCAGCCAAGACTTCGTGTTCAGGGCTGGCTACACCTTC
CASSQDFVFRAGYTF
>TRBV6-6|15|TRBJ1-5|TRBD1|.
TGTGCCAGCACCCCCCCACAGGGGACCAATCAGCCCCAGCATTTT
CASTPPQGTNQPQHF
>TRBV5-6|13|TRBJ1-5|.|.
TGTGCCAGCAGCTTGGCCCCTAACCAGCCCCAGCATTTT
CASSLAPNQPQHF
>TRBV24-1|14|TRBJ1-2|.|.
TGTGCCACCAGTGAAATCGGGTTTAACTATGGCTACACCTTC
CATSEIGFNYGYTF
>TRBV29-1|15|TRBJ1-2|.|.
TGCAGCGGCCGCCTAGAAGGGGGATACAACTATGGCTACACCTTC
CSGRLEGGYNYGYTF
>TRBV19|16|TRBJ1-5|TRBD1|.
TGTGCCAGTAGTATATCTACAGGGGGAGACAATCAGCCCCAGCATTTT
CASSISTGGDNQPQHF
>TRBV14|14|TRBJ1-1|TRBD1|.
TGTGCCAGCAGCCAAGATCGGCAGGGGGCATTGGCTTTCTTT
CASSQDRQGALAFF
>TRBV5-1|14|TRBJ1-1|TRBD1|.
TGCGCCAGCAGCAGGGGACAGGGAGAGACTGAAGCTTTCTTT
CASSRGQGETEAFF
>TRBV15|16|TRBJ2-5|TRBD1|once
TGTGCCATCCGGCCGGGACAGGGGTCCTTCCAAGAGACCCAGTACTTC
CAIRPGQGSFQETQYF
>TRBV6-4|15|TRBJ1-6|.|.
TGTGCCAGCAGTGAGGCCAGCTCCTATAATTCACCCCTCCACTTT
CASSEASSYNSPLHF
>TRBV3-1/TRBV3-2|14|TRBJ2-7|TRBD1|once
TGTGCCAGCAGACCAGGACAGGGGACCTACGAGCAGTACTTC
CASRPGQGTYEQYF
>TRBV24-1|14|TRBJ2-1|.|.
TGTGCCACCAGTGGGAGGGGAAACTACAATGAGCAGTTCTTC
CATSGRGNYNEQFF
>TRBV11-3|15|TRBJ2-1|TRBD2|.
TGTGCCAGCAGCTCAACCGGGACTAGCGGGCTTGAGCAGTTCTTC
CASSSTGTSGLEQFF
>TRBV3-1/TRBV3-2|12|TRBJ1-1|.|.
TGTGCCAGCAGCGGGGGGGCAGGTGAAGCTTTCTTT
CASSGGAGEAFF
>TRBV4-3|18|TRBJ2-7|TRBD1|.
TGCGCCAGCAGCCTCTCGACCAGGGGGAGCGGCTCCGGCTACGAGCAGTACTTC
CASSLSTRGSGSGYEQYF
>TRBV7-2|13|TRBJ2-3|.|.
TGTGCCAGCAGAGTCCCCGAAGGGGGTACGCAGTATTTT
CASRVPEGGTQYF
>TRBV4-1|17|TRBJ2-3|.|.
TGCGCCAGCAGCCAAGAAGGACTTTTTTACGCCACAGATACGCAGTATTTT
CASSQEGLFYATDTQYF
>TRBV2|13|TRBJ1-1|.|.
TGTGCCAGCACCCGGGAGACGAACACTGAAGCTTTCTTT
CASTRETNTEAFF
>TRBV2|11|TRBJ1-2|.|.
TGTGCCATCCAGGGTCGCTATGGCTACACCTTC
CAIQGRYGYTF
>TRBV6-5|14|TRBJ1-2|TRBD1|.
TGTGCCAGCAGTCTAGGACAGGGAGGGTATGGCTACACCTTC
CASSLGQGGYGYTF
>TRBV6-5|14|TRBJ2-7|TRBD1|.
TGTGCCAGCACCCAAGACAGGGTCAGGAACGAGCAGTACTTC
CASTQDRVRNEQYF
>TRBV6-2/TRBV6-3|17|TRBJ2-7|TRBD2|.
TGTGCCAGCAGTTACCCGCTCAAGCGGGGGGAAAAATACGAGCAGTACTTC
CASSYPLKRGEKYEQYF